This T cell receptor (beta chain) stems from a study of long-term antiretroviral therapy in people with HIV (dated by TCRdb to about 2022). Notes on the research overall: The earliest samples were collected approximately a decade before the 2015 WHO recommendation for immediate ART, a period when ART was typically delayed until CD4 counts fell. Whether ART initiation and durable HIV suppression were associated with changes in peripheral blood TRB repertoire composition and diversity was tested in a retrospective serial study. A total of 192 cryopreserved PBMC samples were contributed to the cohort by 30 adults with confirmed HIV infection, with samples collected serially over a mean of roughly six years (range 1-12). About a third of the roughly 30 participants with HIV were female. No cross-contamination during QIAcube processing was shown when test extractions of a monoclonal T-cell line were performed alongside fewer than 35 polyclonal samples. The investigation overall reported the following: No data were available on ART adherence, viral resistance or therapy changes, limiting inferences about post-ART repertoire changes. Samples dated from the mid-2000s to the late 2010s, and the ART regimens used may be less effective than current ones. At every time point, the repertoire was dominated by expanded TRB clones first identified before ART initiation, although this dominance fluctuated and, in many PLHIV, declined after ART. Since PBMC availability was limited, sequencing covered only the TCR beta chain, with no alpha chain pairing. Compared with controls, HIV repertoires had narrower CDR3 length ranges, and the network structure pointed to an antigen-experienced repertoire that shifted only slightly toward naive after ART. Because pre-ART samples had limited cell numbers, unsorted PBMC were profiled rather than sorted CD4+ and CD8+ T cells. Starting ART was linked to a significant rise in TRB diversity, yet even after long-term ART the diversity remained significantly lower than in transplant donor controls.

To be included, a participant needed at least one PBMC sample from before ART initiation plus at least two post-ART samples. All participants with HIV were treated in the United States of America. Cryopreserved samples of about 0.95-11 million PBMC were thawed and washed before DNA extraction. At the time of the earliest PBMC sample, participants with HIV were aged between about 20 and 54 years. PBMC samples were contributed by each participant from 1-4 timepoints before ART initiation and 2-8 timepoints after ART initiation, with a median of 7 samples. For every participant, serial HIV viral load, CD4+ T-cell count, ART history and demographic data were obtained. Genomic DNA was extracted from unsorted PBMC with a Qiagen kit on a QIAcube, with processing performed in batches of 12 samples. The immunoSEQ hsTCRB v3.0 assay was used at survey level resolution to sequence the TRB variable region. TRB sequencing targeted a depth of 40,000-50,000 T-cell genomes per sample. TRB libraries were pooled and sequenced on an Illumina MiSeq using a v3 150-cycle kit. For the original study's pipeline: Repertoire analysis was run in R within a reproducible Nextflow workflow that covered QC, data transformation and analysis. LymphoSeq2, an R package for AIRR-Seq data exploration, was used to implement custom analyses. A few samples yielding fewer than 5000 total TRB sequences were excluded, leaving 188 analyzed HIV repertoires. Among the roughly 190 retained HIV repertoires, 55 to 60 were collected before ART initiation and 120 to 140 were collected after ART initiation. Repertoires were downsampled to 5000 TRB nucleotide sequences, and summary statistics were averaged over 100 downsampling iterations. Only TRB sequences with CDR3 regions of at least seven amino acids were retained for analysis. A Shannon entropy-derived clonality score and the Gini coefficient were used to measure diversity. In repertoire networks, the top 5000 CDR3 amino acid sequences were linked whenever an edit distance of one separated two sequences. GLIPH2 predicted antigen specificity groups and MHC restriction for TRB CDR3 amino acid sequences. To flag known CMV, EBV, HIV or tissue antigen associations, CDR3 amino acid sequences were matched against VDJdb and McPAS-TCR. Pre-ART, post-ART and control groups were compared with Wilcoxon signed-rank tests and Holm-Bonferroni correction. The immuneACCESS repertoire file appears here via TCRdb, limited to in-frame rearrangements. These files lack a portion of the clones; in checked studies, under half of the deficit traces to unresolved V genes, and the cause of the others is not known. Clone size and V and J calls were adopted from that table, with D and trimming inferred from the DNA. This sample lists roughly 20,000 clones; under 90% were detected once. The top ten hold around 3.1% of the sample.

Notes on this clone: The clone's antigen remains unknown. No base-level quality is on record; no much larger clone is a single base apart.

Via the germline V gene (reference sequence), CDR1 is SGHNT and CDR2 YYREEE. Clipping removes 3 bases from V and 1 base from J, with 2 as the unmatched junction base count. From its cysteine to its phenylalanine, the CDR3 spans 15 amino acids. Here the CDR3 DNA is all that survives: 45 bases in frame from base 1. The material was unsorted PBMCs, obtained 1.9 years after starting antiretroviral therapy. This sequence was found in a woman in her forties or fifties with HIV. The sequence links TRBV5-4 to TRBJ2-5, with TRBD2 matching 11 junction bases. The DNA reads as follows: TGTGCCAGCAGCTCACTAGCGGGGGTCCAAGAGACCCAGTACTTC. Translated, it reads CASSSLAGVQETQYF.